The subject of this entry is one T cell receptor beta chain. What it recognizes is unknown. The CDR3 has 14 residues. V lost 2 bases and J lost 8; bases outside the gene matches: 5. Germline V gene lookup returns CDR1 MGHDK and CDR2 SYGVNS. This sample is drawn from a study of cytomegalovirus exposure and HLA in healthy donors. In the study overall: The study's early data release held about 77 million unique TCRs from HLA-typed donors.

Researchers ran the PCR with 60 Vbeta and 13 Jbeta primers. The repertoire was sequenced with immunoSEQ multiplex PCR; TCRdb's copy has only in-frame clones and lacks some. The data hold about 200,000 clones, with around 80% observed a single time. General study results and limits: Fewer N-insertions than the roughly 670-donor mean were reportedly shown by an Asian-associated ancestry cluster in a later analysis.

This clonotype was sampled from a man aged 25 to 45 in good health and CMV-seronegative. The sequencing sample was made of PBMCs. The chain carries TRBV25-1 and TRBJ2-3, with 9 bases lining up with TRBD2. CDR3 sequence reads: CASSESAGGSTQYF. DNA of the CDR3: TGTGCCAGCAGTGAAAGTGCGGGAGGGAGTACGCAGTATTTT.